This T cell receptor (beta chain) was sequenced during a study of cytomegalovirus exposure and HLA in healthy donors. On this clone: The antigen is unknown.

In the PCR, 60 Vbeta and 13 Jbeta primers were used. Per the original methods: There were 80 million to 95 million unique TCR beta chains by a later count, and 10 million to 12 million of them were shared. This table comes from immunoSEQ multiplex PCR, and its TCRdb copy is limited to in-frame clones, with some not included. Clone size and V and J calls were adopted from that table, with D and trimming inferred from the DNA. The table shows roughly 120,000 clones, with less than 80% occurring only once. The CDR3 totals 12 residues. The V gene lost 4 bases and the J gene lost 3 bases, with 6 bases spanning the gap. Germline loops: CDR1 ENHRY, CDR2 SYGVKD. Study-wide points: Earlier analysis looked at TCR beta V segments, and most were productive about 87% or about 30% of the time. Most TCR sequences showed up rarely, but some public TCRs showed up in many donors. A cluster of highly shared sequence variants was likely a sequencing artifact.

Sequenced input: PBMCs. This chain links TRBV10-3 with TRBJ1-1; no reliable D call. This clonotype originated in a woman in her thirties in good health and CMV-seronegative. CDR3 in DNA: TGTGCCATCAGTGGGCAAGACACTGAAGCTTTCTTT. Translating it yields CAISGQDTEAFF.